Reported below is one TCR beta chain. The ends lost 5 bases at V and 5 bases at J; junction bases unmatched: 9. There are 15 residues in the CDR3. Germline V lookup: CDR1 LNHDA, CDR2 SQIVND (reference sequence). These data originate in a study of blood T cell repertoires in COVID-19. Using immunoSEQ multiplex PCR, the repertoire was profiled, and TCRdb retains in-frame clones only, with some absent. The sample carries 250,000 to 300,000 clones, approximately 90% recorded once. The J gene is TRBJ1-2, the V gene TRBV19; the match to TRBD1 covers 9 bases. The receptor was derived from a woman in her forties or fifties who had recovered from COVID-19. The material sequenced was peripheral blood. DNA for the CDR3: TGTGCCAGTAGTCCTTTGGACAGGGGTGGATATGGCTACACCTTC. Translated, it gives CASSPLDRGGYGYTF.